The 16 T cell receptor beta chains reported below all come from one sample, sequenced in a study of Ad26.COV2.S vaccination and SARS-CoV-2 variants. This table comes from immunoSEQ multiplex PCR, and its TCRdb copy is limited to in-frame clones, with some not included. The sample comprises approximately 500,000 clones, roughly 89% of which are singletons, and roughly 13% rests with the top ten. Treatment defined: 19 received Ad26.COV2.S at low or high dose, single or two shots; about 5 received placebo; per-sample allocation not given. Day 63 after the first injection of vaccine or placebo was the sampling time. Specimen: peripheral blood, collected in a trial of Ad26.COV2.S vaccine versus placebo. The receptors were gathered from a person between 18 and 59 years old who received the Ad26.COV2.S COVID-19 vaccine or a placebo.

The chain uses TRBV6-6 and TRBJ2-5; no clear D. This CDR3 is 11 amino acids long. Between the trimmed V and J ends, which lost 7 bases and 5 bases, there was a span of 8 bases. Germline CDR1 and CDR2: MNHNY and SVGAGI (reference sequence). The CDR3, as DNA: TGTGCCAGCACCCATTCGGAGACCCAGTACTTC. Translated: CASTHSETQYF.

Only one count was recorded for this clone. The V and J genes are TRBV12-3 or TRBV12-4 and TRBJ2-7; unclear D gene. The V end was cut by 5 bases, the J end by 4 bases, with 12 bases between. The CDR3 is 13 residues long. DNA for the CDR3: TGTGCCAGCAGTGGCCGGCCCCTTTACGAGCAGTACTTC. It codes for CASSGRPLYEQYF.

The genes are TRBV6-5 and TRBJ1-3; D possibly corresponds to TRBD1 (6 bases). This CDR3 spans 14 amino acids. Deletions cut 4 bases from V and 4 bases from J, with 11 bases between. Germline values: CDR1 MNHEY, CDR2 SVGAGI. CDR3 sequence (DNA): TGTGCCAGCAGTTTGACCGGACAGGGAAACACCATATATTTT. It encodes CASSLTGQGNTIYF.

CDR3 loop: CASSLAGGHTDTQYF. CDR3 sequence (DNA): TGTGCCAGCAGCTTAGCGGGCGGACACACAGATACGCAGTATTTT. The chain carries TRBV7-9 and TRBJ2-3, with D perhaps matching TRBD1 (5 bases). Germline V gene data show CDR1 as SEHNR and CDR2 as FQNEAQ (reference sequence). V gave up 0 bases and J gave up 2 bases, with 9 bases separating them. The CDR3 has 15 residues.

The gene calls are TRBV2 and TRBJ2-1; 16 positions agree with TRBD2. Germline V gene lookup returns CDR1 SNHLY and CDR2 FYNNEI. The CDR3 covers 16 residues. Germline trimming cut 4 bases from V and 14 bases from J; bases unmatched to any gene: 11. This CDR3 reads CASSVLPGLAGGPEFF. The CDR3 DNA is TGTGCCAGCAGTGTGCTCCCGGGACTAGCGGGAGGGCCCGAGTTCTTC. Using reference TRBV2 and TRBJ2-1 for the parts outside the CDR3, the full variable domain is EPEVTQTPSHQVTQMGQEVILRCVPISNHLYFYWYRQILGQKVEFLVSFYNNEISEKSEIFDDQFSVERPDGSNFTLKIRSTKLEDSAMYFCASSVLPGLAGGPEFFGPGTRLTVL.

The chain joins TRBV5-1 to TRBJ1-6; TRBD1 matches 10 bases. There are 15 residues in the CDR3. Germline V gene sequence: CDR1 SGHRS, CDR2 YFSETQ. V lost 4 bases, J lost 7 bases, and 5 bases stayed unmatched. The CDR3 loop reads CASSEGQGGNSPLHF. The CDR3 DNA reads TGCGCCAGCAGCGAAGGACAGGGGGGAAATTCACCCCTCCACTTT. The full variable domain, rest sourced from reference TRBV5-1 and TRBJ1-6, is KAGVTQTPRYLIKTRGQQVTLSCSPISGHRSVSWYQQTPGQGLQFLFEYFSETQRNKGNFPGRFSGRQFSNSRSEMNVSTLELGDSALYLCASSEGQGGNSPLHFGNGTRLTVT.

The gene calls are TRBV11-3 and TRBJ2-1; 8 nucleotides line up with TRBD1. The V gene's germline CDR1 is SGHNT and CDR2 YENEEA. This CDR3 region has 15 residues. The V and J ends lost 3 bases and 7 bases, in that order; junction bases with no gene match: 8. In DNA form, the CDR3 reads TGTGCCAGCAGCTTGGACACAGGGGGATGGAATGAGCAGTTCTTC. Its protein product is CASSLDTGGWNEQFF.

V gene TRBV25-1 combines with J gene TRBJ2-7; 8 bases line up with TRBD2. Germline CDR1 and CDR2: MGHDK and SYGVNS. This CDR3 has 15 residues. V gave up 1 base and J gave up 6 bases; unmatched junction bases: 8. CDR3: CASSESGTRGREQYF. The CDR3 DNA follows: TGTGCCAGCAGTGAATCGGGGACTAGGGGACGCGAGCAGTACTTC.

The CDR3 spells CASSALRGRNEQFF. The CDR3 coding sequence is TGTGCCAGCAGCGCCCTACGGGGCCGAAATGAGCAGTTCTTC. V usage is TRBV7-2 and J usage is TRBJ2-1, with D perhaps matching TRBD1 or TRBD2 (5 bases each). CDR1 SGHTA and CDR2 FQGNSA come from the germline V gene. The CDR3 has 14 residues. V was clipped by 5 bases and J by 7 bases, with 15 bases between them.

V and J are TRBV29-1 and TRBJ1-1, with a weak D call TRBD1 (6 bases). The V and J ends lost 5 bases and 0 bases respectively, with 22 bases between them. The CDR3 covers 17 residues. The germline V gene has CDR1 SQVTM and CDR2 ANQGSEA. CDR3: CSVIPLGWGRMNTEAFF. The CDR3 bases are TGCAGCGTTATCCCGCTGGGGTGGGGGCGTATGAACACTGAAGCTTTCTTT.

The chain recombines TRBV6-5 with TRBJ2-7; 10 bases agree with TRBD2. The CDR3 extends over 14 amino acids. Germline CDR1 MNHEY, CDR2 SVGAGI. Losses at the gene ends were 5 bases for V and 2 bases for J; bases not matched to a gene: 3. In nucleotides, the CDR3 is TGTGCCAGCAGTCAGCGGGAGGGCCCCTACGAGCAGTACTTC. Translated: CASSQREGPYEQYF.

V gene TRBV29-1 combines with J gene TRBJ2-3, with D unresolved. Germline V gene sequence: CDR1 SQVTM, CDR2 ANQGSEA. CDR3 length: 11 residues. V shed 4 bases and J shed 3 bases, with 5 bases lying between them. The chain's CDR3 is CSVAHTDTQYF. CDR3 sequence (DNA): TGCAGCGTTGCCCATACAGATACGCAGTATTTT.

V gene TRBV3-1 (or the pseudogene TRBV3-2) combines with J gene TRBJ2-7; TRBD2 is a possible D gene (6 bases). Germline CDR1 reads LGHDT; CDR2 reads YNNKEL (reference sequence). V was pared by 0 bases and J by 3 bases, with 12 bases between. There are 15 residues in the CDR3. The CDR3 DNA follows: TGTGCCAGCAGCCAAGAGGTAGCGGTCCTCTACGAGCAGTACTTC. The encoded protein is CASSQEVAVLYEQYF.

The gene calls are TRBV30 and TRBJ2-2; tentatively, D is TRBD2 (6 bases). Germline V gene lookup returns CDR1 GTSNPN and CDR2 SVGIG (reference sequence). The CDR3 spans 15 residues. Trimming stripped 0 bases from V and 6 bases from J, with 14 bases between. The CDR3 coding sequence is TGTGCCTGGAGTGTACTAGCCCCGGGCGCCGGGGAGCTGTTTTTT. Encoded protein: CAWSVLAPGAGELFF.

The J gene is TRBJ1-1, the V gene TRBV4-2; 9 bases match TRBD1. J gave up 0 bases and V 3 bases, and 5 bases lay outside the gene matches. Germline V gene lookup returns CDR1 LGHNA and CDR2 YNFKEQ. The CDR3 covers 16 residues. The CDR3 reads CASSHGQGSLNTEAFF. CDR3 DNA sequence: TGTGCCAGCAGCCATGGACAGGGGTCTCTGAACACTGAAGCTTTCTTT.

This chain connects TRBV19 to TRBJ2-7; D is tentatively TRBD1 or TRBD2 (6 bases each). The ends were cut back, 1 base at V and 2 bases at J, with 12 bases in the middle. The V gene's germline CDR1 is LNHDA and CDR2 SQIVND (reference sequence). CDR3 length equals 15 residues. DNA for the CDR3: TGTGCCAGTAGTATAGTTGGGGGGCCCCCCTACGAGCAGTACTTC. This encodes CASSIVGGPPYEQYF. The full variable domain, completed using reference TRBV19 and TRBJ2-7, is DGGITQSPKYLFRKEGQNVTLSCEQNLNHDAMYWYRQDPGQGLRLIYYSQIVNDFQKGDIAEGYSVSREKKESFPLTVTSAQKNPTAFYLCASSIVGGPPYEQYFGPGTRLTVT.